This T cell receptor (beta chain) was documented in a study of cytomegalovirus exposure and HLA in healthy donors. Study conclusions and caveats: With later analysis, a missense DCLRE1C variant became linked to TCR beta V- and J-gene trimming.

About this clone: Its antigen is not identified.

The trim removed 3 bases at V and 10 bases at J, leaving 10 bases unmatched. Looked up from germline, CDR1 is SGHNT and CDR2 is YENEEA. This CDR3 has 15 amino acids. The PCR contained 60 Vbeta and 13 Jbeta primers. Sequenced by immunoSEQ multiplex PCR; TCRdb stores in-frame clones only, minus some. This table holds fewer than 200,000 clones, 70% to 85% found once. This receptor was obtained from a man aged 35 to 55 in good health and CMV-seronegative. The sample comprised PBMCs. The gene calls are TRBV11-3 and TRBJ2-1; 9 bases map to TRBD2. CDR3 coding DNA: TGTGCCAGCAGCTTGACTTCGCGGGAGGGCGGGGAGCAGTTCTTC. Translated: CASSLTSREGGEQFF.